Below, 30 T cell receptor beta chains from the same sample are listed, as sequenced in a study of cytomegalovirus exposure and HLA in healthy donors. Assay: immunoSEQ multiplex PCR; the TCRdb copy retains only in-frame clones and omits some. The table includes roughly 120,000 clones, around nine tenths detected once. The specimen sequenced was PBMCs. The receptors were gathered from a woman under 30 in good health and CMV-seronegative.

The chain's CDR3 is CASSFFFSGASTDTQYF. The CDR3 coding sequence is TGTGCCAGCAGCTTTTTTTTTAGCGGGGCTAGCACAGATACGCAGTATTTT. J is TRBJ2-3 and V is TRBV7-2; 8 bases align to TRBD2. V lost 3 bases to trimming and J lost 0 bases; unmatched junction nucleotides: 8. CDR3 size: 17 residues. Germline lookup yields CDR1 SGHTA and CDR2 FQGNSA. The whole variable domain, filled in from reference TRBV7-2 and TRBJ2-3, reads GAGVSQSPSNKVTEKGKDVELRCDPISGHTALYWYRQSLGQGLEFLIYFQGNSAPDKSGLPSDRFSAERTGGSVSTLTIQRTQQEDSAVYLCASSFFFSGASTDTQYFGPGTRLTVL.

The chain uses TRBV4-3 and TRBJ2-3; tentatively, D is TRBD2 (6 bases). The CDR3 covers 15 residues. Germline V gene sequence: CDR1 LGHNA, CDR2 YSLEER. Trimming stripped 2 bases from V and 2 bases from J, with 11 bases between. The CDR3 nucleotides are TGCGCCAGCAGCCAAAATGGACTAAACACAGATACGCAGTATTTT. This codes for CASSQNGLNTDTQYF.

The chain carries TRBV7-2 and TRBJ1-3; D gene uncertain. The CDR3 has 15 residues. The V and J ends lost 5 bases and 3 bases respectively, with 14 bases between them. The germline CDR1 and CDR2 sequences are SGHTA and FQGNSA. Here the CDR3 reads CASSRLRTNGNTIYF. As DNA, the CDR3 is TGTGCCAGCAGCCGATTGCGGACTAATGGAAACACCATATATTTT.

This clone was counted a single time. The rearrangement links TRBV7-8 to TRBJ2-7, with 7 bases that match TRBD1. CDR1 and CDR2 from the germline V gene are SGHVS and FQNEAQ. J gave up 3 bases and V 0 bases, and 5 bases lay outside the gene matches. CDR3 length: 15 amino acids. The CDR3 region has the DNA TGTGCCAGCAGCTTAGCCTTCCAGGGGGACTACGAGCAGTACTTC. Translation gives CASSLAFQGDYEQYF.

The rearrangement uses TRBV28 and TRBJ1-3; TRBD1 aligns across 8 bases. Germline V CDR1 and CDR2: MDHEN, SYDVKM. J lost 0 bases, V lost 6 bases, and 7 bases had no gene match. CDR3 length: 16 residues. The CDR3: CASRAGTGPSGNTIYF. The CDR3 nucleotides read TGTGCCAGCAGGGCCGGGACAGGCCCCTCTGGAAACACCATATATTTT.

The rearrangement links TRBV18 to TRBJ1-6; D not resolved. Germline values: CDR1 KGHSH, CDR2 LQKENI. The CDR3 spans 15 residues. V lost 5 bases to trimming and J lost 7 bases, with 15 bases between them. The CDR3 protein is CASSASANGNSPLHF. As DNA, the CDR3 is TGTGCCAGCTCAGCCTCCGCGAACGGGAATTCACCCCTCCACTTT.

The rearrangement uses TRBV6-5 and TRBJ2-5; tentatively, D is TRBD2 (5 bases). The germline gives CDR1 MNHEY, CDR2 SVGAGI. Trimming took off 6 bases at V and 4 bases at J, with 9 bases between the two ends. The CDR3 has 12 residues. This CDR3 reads CASSLRGETQYF. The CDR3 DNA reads TGTGCCAGCAGCTTACGGGGAGAGACCCAGTACTTC.

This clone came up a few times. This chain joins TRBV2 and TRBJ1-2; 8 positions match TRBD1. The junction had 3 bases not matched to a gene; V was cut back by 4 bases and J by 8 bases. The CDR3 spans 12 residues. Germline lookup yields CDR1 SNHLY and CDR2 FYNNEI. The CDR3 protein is CASSGDRSGYTF. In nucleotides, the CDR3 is TGTGCCAGCAGTGGGGACAGGTCCGGCTACACCTTC.

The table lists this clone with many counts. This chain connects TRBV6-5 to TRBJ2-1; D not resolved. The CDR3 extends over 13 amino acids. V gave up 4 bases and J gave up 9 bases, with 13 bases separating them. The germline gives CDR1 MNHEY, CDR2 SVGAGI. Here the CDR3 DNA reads TGTGCCAGCAGTTCCGGGTTATTGGGTGAGCAGTTCTTC. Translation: CASSSGLLGEQFF.

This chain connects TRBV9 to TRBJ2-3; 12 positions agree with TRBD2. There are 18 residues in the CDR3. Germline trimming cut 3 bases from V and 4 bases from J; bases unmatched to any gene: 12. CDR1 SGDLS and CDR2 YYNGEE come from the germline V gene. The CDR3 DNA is TGTGCCAGCAGCGCCCCGGGACTAGCGGGTGGAGGCGCAGATACGCAGTATTTT. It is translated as CASSAPGLAGGGADTQYF.

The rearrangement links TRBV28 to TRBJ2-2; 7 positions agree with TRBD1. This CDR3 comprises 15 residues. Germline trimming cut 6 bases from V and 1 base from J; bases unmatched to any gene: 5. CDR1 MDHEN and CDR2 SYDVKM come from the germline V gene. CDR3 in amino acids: CASRSQGLNTGELFF. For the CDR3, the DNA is TGTGCCAGCAGGTCACAGGGGTTGAACACCGGGGAGCTGTTTTTT.

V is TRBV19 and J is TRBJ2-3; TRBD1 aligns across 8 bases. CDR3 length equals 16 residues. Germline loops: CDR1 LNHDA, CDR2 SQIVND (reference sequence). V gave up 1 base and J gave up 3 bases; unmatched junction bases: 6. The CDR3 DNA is TGTGCCAGTAGTATAGGGGCGACAGGGGCAACAGATACGCAGTATTTT. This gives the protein CASSIGATGATDTQYF.

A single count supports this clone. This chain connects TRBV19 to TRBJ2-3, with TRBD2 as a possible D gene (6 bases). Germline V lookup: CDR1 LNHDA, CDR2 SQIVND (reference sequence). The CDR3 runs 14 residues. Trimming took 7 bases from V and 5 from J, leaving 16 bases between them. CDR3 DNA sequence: TGTGCCAGTAATGCGGGGTTTTTGGTAGATACGCAGTATTTT. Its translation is CASNAGFLVDTQYF.

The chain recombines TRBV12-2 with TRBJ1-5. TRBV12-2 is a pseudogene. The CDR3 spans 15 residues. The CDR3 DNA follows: TGTGCAAGTCGCTTAAGCGACAAAGGAGGTCAGCCCCAGCATTTT. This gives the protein CASRLSDKGGQPQHF.

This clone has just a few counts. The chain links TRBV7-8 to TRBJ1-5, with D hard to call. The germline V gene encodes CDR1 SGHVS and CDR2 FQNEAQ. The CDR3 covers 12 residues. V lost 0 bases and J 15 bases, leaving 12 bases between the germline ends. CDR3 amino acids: CASSLAAGSLHF. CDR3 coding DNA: TGTGCCAGCAGCTTAGCGGCGGGCTCGTTGCATTTT. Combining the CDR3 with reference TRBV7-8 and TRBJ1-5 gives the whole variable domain GAGVSQSPRYKVAKRGQDVALRCDPISGHVSLFWYQQALGQGPEFLTYFQNEAQLDKSGLPSDRFFAERPEGSVSTLKIQRTQQEDSAVYLCASSLAAGSLHFGDGTRLSIL.

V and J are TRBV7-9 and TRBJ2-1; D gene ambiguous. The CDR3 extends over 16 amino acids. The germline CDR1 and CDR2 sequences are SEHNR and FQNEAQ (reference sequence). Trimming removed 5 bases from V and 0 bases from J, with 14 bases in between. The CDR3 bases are TGTGCCAGCAGCCCCTACAGATTCATCTCCTACAATGAGCAGTTCTTC. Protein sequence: CASSPYRFISYNEQFF.

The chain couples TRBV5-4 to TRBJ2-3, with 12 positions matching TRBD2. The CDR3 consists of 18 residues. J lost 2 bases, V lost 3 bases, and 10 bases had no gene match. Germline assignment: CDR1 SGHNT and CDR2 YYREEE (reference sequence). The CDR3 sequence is CASSSGLAGILITDTQYF. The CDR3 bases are TGTGCCAGCAGCTCCGGACTAGCGGGAATTTTGATCACAGATACGCAGTATTTT.

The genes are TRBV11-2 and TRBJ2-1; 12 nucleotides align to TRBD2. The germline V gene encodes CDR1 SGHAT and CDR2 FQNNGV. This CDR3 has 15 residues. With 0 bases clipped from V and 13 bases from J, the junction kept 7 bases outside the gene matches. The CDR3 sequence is CASSLETSGSLYQFF. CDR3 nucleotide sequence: TGTGCCAGCAGCTTAGAGACTAGCGGGAGTCTCTACCAGTTCTTC.

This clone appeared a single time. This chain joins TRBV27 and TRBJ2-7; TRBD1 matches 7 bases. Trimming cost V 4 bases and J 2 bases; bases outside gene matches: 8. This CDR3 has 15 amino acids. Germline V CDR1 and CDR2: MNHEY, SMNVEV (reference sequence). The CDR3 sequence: CASSSHRGTAYEQYF. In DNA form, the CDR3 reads TGTGCCAGCAGTTCACACAGGGGTACAGCCTACGAGCAGTACTTC.

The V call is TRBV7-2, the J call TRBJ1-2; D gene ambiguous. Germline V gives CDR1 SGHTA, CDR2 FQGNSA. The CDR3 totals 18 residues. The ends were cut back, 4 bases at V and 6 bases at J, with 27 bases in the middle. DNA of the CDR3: TGTGCCAGCAGCTCCGGAGGGTCTCACCTAGCAGGACGTGATGGCTACACCTTC. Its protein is CASSSGGSHLAGRDGYTF.

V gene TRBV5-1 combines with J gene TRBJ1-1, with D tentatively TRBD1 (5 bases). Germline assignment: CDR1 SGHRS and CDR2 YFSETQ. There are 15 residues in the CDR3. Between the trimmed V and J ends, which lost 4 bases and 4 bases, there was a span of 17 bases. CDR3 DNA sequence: TGCGCCAGCAGCACCATCTCTGAAGGGGCCACTGAAGCTTTCTTT. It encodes CASSTISEGATEAFF.

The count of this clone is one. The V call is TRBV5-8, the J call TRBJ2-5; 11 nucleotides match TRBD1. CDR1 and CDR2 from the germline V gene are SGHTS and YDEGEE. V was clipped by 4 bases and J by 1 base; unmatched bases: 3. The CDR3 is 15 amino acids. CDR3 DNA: TGTGCCAGCAGCCCCGGGACAGGGGGCCAAGAGACCCAGTACTTC. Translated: CASSPGTGGQETQYF.

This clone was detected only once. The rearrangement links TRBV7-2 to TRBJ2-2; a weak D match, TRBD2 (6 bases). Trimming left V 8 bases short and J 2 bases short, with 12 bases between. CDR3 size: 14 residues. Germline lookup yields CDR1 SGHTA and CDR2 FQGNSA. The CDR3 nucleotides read TGTGCCAGCTCCGGGACTCCTAACACCGGGGAGCTGTTTTTT. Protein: CASSGTPNTGELFF.

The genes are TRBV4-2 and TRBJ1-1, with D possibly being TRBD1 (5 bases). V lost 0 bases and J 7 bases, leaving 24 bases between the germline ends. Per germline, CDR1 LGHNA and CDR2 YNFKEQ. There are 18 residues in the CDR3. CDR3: CASSQDPLGSAGWYEAFF. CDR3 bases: TGTGCCAGCAGCCAAGATCCCCTAGGGTCGGCAGGGTGGTATGAAGCTTTCTTT.

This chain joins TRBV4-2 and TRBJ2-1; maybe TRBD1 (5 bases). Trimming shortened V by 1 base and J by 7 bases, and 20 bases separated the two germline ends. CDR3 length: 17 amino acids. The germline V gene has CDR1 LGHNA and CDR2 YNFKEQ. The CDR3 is CASSQVVAEGVGNEQFF. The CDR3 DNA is TGTGCCAGCAGCCAAGTTGTCGCGGAAGGGGTGGGTAATGAGCAGTTCTTC.

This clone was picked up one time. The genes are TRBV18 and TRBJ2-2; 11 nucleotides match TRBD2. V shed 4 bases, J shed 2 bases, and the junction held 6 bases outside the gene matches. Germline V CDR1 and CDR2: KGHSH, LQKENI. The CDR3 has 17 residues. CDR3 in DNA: TGTGCCAGCTCACTACTGACTAGCGGGGCAAACACCGGGGAGCTGTTTTTT. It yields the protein CASSLLTSGANTGELFF.

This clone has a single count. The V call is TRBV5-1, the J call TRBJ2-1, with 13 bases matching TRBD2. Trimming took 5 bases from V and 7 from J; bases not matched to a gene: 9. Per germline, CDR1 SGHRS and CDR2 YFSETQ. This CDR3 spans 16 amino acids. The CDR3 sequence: CASRDGRTSGSNEQFF. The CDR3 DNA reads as TGCGCCAGCAGGGACGGTCGGACTAGCGGGAGTAATGAGCAGTTCTTC.

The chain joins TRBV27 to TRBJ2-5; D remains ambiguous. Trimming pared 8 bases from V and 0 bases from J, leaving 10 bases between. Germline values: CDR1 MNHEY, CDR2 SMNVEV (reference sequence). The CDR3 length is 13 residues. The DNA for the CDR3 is TGTGCCAGCTCGAGGATATACCAAGAGACCCAGTACTTC. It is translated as CASSRIYQETQYF.

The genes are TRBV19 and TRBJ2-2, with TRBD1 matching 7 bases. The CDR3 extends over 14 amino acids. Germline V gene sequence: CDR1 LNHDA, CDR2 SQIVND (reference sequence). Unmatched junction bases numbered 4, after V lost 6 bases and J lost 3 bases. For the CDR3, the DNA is TGTGCCAGTAGAATAACAGGGGACACCGGGGAGCTGTTTTTT. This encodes CASRITGDTGELFF.

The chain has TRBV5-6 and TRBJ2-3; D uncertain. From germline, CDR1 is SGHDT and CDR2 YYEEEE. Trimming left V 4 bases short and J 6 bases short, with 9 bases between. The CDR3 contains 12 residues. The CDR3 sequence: CASSAYWDTQYF. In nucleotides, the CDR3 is TGTGCCAGCAGCGCCTACTGGGATACGCAGTATTTT.